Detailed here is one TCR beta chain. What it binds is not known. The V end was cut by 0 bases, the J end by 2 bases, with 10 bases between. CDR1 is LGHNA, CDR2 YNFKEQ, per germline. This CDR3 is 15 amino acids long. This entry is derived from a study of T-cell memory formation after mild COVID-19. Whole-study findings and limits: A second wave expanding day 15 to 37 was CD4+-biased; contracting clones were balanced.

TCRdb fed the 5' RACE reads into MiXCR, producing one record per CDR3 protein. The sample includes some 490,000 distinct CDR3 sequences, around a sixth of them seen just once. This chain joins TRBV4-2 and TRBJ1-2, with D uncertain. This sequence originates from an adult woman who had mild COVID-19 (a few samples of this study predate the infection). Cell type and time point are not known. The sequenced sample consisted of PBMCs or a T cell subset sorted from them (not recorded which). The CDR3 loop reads CASSQEAAANYGYTF. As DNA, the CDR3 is TGTGCCAGCAGCCAAGAAGCTGCAGCAAACTATGGCTACACCTTC.